This is a list of T cell receptor beta chains from one sample in a study of cytomegalovirus exposure and HLA in healthy donors. Data came from immunoSEQ multiplex PCR; TCRdb stores just in-frame clones and leaves some out. The data show about 140,000 clones, with 79% seen just once and around 0.99% held by the top ten. Sequencing used PBMCs. Source of these receptors: a male donor in good health and CMV-seronegative. Both conserved end residues are trimmed from each CDR3. D genes are given only for firm matches.

D,J,V,CDR3
-,TRBJ1-1,TRBV29-1,SVLRRGGRLTEAF
-,TRBJ1-5,TRBV5-1,ASSLVASGQPQH
-,TRBJ1-2,TRBV7-9,ATVAGEGNYGYT
-,TRBJ1-4,TRBV29-1,SVQPGTNEKLF
-,TRBJ2-7,TRBV18,ASSPPSGQRDEQY
-,TRBJ2-3,TRBV7-2,ASSPYSTSTDTQY
-,TRBJ1-5,TRBV7-3,ASSPGDNQPQH
-,TRBJ2-3,TRBV4-2,ASSQDNRDTQY
-,TRBJ2-7,TRBV28,ASSGTRDYEQY
-,TRBJ1-6,TRBV5-1,ASSIQWANNSPLH
TRBD1,TRBJ2-5,TRBV7-7,ASSLGTGVQETQY
-,TRBJ2-2,TRBV18,ASSPEQAGNTGELF
-,TRBJ1-6,TRBV5-5,ASSPSQERILH
-,TRBJ2-6,TRBV5-1,ASSSGLSRSGANVLT
-,TRBJ1-2,TRBV2,ASSERQGGEGYT
TRBD1,TRBJ1-2,TRBV5-1,ASSLEEGADGYT
-,TRBJ2-1,TRBV9,ASSVGQGNNEQF
TRBD2,-,TRBV4-2,ANHPGLAGGTLYEQY
TRBD2,TRBJ2-5,TRBV5-1,ASSLGTSGAETQY
-,TRBJ2-7,TRBV25-1,ASSDEARLSEQY
-,TRBJ2-3,TRBV10-3,AISESMDSTDTQY
-,TRBJ1-6,TRBV6-6,ASSYPPGVTSPLH
-,TRBJ2-5,TRBV5-4,ASSLDTQETQY
TRBD1,TRBJ1-4,TRBV5-1,ASSVGTGDWDEKLF
-,TRBJ2-3,TRBV4-3,ASSQETRQADTQY
-,TRBJ1-3,TRBV30,ACTKGGNTIY
-,TRBJ2-7,TRBV5-1,ASSLGGREQY
-,TRBJ1-1,TRBV11-1,ASSLQGSDTEAF
-,TRBJ1-4,TRBV5-8,ASSSPDRNEKLF
-,TRBJ2-1,TRBV6-4,ASSPGWRGPYNEQF
TRBD2,TRBJ2-3,TRBV7-2,ASSLALLAGGPPIDTQY
-,TRBJ2-5,TRBV18,ASSPRGRVGGGRETQY
TRBD1,TRBJ1-4,TRBV5-1,ASSQGQGGEKLF
-,TRBJ1-3,TRBV7-2,ASSPDYSSGNTIY
TRBD1,TRBJ2-7,TRBV4-3,ASSGGQGGEQY
-,TRBJ2-3,TRBV5-1,ASSPPGLGGDTQY
-,TRBJ1-2,TRBV9,ASSVDRDYDYGYT
TRBD1,TRBJ2-1,TRBV5-1,ASSPDGQEAYNEQF
-,TRBJ2-5,TRBV7-2,ASTVGDSGTQY
-,TRBJ1-1,TRBV29-1,SAGYPEAF
TRBD2,TRBJ2-3,TRBV5-4,ASSSTKRGGRSDTQY
-,TRBJ1-6,TRBV25-1,ASSGTGSAFVSPLH
TRBD1,TRBJ1-1,TRBV19,ASSPVHGEGAMGEAF
TRBD2,TRBJ2-1,TRBV6-6,ASSHPSGVDGEQF
TRBD1,TRBJ2-7,TRBV5-1,ASSLDRGSYEQY
-,TRBJ1-2,TRBV18,ASSPGGGYT
-,TRBJ2-1,TRBV25-1,ASRQGVNNEQF